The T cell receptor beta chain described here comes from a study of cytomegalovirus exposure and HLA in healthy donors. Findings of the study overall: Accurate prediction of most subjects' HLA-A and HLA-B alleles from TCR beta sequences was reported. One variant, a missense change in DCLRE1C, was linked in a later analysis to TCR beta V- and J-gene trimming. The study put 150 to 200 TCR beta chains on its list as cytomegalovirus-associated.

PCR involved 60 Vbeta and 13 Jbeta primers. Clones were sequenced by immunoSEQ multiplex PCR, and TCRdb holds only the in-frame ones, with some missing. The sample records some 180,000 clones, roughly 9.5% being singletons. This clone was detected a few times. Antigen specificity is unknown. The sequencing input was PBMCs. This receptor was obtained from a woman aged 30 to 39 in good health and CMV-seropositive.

The CDR3 protein is CASSYSAGGTDTQYF. CDR3 bases: TGTGCCAGCAGTTACTCTGCGGGTGGGACAGATACGCAGTATTTT. This chain connects TRBV6-6 to TRBJ2-3, with D perhaps TRBD2 (5 bases). Germline V CDR1 and CDR2: MNHNY, SVGAGI (reference sequence). The CDR3 extends over 15 amino acids. Trimming pared 0 bases from V and 3 bases from J, leaving 10 bases between.